The 20 T cell receptor beta chains presented below share a single source sample, sequenced in a study of cytotoxic CD8 clonotypes in ibrutinib-treated CLL. The assay was immunoSEQ multiplex PCR, and TCRdb's table has in-frame clones only and misses some. In the table there are roughly 250,000 clones, roughly 70% of which are singletons. Sequenced here: PBMCs, sampled after 24 months of ibrutinib treatment. The receptors originated from a human donor with chronic lymphocytic leukemia.

The rearrangement links TRBV6-5 to TRBJ2-4; possibly TRBD1 for D (5 bases). The CDR3 totals 15 residues. The V gene's germline CDR1 is MNHEY and CDR2 SVGAGI. V was shortened by 9 bases and J by 3 bases, with 18 bases between the two germline ends. CDR3: CASAQQEKGKNIQYF. The DNA of the CDR3 is TGTGCCAGTGCGCAACAGGAAAAGGGCAAAAACATTCAGTACTTC.

This chain links TRBV27 with TRBJ2-7; D is uncertain. CDR1 and CDR2 (germline): MNHEY, SMNVEV (reference sequence). The length of the CDR3 is 14 residues. The V and J ends lost 0 bases and 0 bases respectively, with 6 bases between them. The CDR3 coding sequence is TGTGCCAGCAGTTTATCCCCTCTCTCCTACGAGCAGTACTTC. This translates into CASSLSPLSYEQYF.

The chain uses TRBV11-3 and TRBJ2-1; 12 positions agree with TRBD2. V was pared by 4 bases and J by 9 bases, with 7 bases of the junction left unmatched. The germline CDR1 and CDR2 sequences are SGHNT and YENEEA. The CDR3 contains 15 residues. In DNA form, the CDR3 reads TGTGCCAGCAGCTCTCTAGCGGGAGGGCCGGGTGAGCAGTTCTTC. Protein: CASSSLAGGPGEQFF. Combining the CDR3 with reference TRBV11-3 and TRBJ2-1 gives the whole variable domain EAGVVQSPRYKIIEKKQPVAFWCNPISGHNTLYWYLQNLGQGPELLIRYENEEAVDDSQLPKDRFSAERLKGVDSTLKIQPAELGDSAVYLCASSSLAGGPGEQFFGPGTRLTVL.

The CDR3 loop reads CASSGGTANTEAFF. In DNA, the CDR3 is TGCGCCAGCAGCGGAGGGACTGCGAACACTGAAGCTTTCTTT. This sequence joins TRBV5-1 and TRBJ1-1; weak D call: TRBD1 (5 bases). This CDR3 contains 14 residues. The V gene lost 4 bases and the J gene lost 1 base, with 11 bases spanning the gap. Germline CDR1 reads SGHRS; CDR2 reads YFSETQ. Full variable domain (rest looked up from reference TRBV5-1 and TRBJ1-1): KAGVTQTPRYLIKTRGQQVTLSCSPISGHRSVSWYQQTPGQGLQFLFEYFSETQRNKGNFPGRFSGRQFSNSRSEMNVSTLELGDSALYLCASSGGTANTEAFFGQGTRLTVV.

V usage is TRBV4-3 and J usage is TRBJ2-7, with a tentative D call TRBD2 (6 bases). The CDR3 is 14 amino acids. Germline-derived CDR1 and CDR2 are LGHNA and YSLEER. Trimming cost V 0 bases and J 3 bases, with 9 bases left between them. As DNA, the CDR3 is TGCGCCAGCAGCCAAGACGCGGGGTACTACGAGCAGTACTTC. The encoded protein is CASSQDAGYYEQYF.

This clone was seen only a few times. V usage is TRBV28 and J usage is TRBJ2-5; TRBD2 is a possible D gene (5 bases). Trimming stripped 6 bases from V and 5 bases from J, with 19 bases between. There are 15 residues in the CDR3. The germline V gene has CDR1 MDHEN and CDR2 SYDVKM. CDR3 bases: TGTGCCAGCAGCGTACTGCGTCCGGGAAACGAGACCCAGTACTTC. This sequence encodes CASSVLRPGNETQYF.

CDR3 residues: CASKLRSWDSYEQYF. The CDR3 DNA is TGTGCCAGCAAACTCCGGAGCTGGGACAGCTACGAGCAGTACTTC. The gene calls are TRBV28 and TRBJ2-7, with TRBD1 matching 7 bases. CDR1 is MDHEN, CDR2 SYDVKM, per germline. The CDR3 spans 15 residues. J gave up 3 bases and V 7 bases, and 12 bases lay outside the gene matches.

V usage is TRBV21-1 and J usage is TRBJ1-2; the table's D call, TRBD1, has no DNA check behind it. TRBV21-1 is deemed a pseudogene. The CDR3 is 15 residues long. The CDR3 is CASSLWGTGLYGYTF. Here the CDR3 DNA reads TGTGCCAGCAGTCTTTGGGGGACAGGGCTTTATGGCTACACCTTC.

The CDR3 region has the DNA TGTGCCCCAGGCACCTCGGGGGGGACCTCTGGAAACACCATATATTTT. This encodes CAPGTSGGTSGNTIYF. The chain joins TRBV6-4 to TRBJ1-3; D might be TRBD1 (5 bases). Trimming took 11 bases from V and 0 from J, leaving 20 bases between them. The CDR3 runs 16 residues. Germline V gene sequence: CDR1 MRHNA, CDR2 SNTAGT.

J is TRBJ1-5 and V is TRBV7-2, with D hard to call. Germline CDR1 is SGHTA and CDR2 is FQGNSA. The CDR3 length is 14 residues. The V end was cut by 1 base, the J end by 5 bases, with 9 bases between. As DNA, the CDR3 is TGTGCCAGCAGCTTAGGTCTGGCCGATCAGCCCCAGCATTTT. This sequence encodes CASSLGLADQPQHF. The variable domain in full, completed from reference TRBV7-2 and TRBJ1-5, reads GAGVSQSPSNKVTEKGKDVELRCDPISGHTALYWYRQSLGQGLEFLIYFQGNSAPDKSGLPSDRFSAERTGGSVSTLTIQRTQQEDSAVYLCASSLGLADQPQHFGDGTRLSIL.

V gene TRBV9 combines with J gene TRBJ2-1, with 7 positions matching TRBD2. This CDR3 is built from 13 residues. Trimming removed 4 bases from V and 6 bases from J; junction bases left unmatched: 4. The germline CDR1 and CDR2 sequences are SGDLS and YYNGEE. The CDR3 sequence: CASSPWEGNEQFF. In DNA, the CDR3 is TGTGCCAGCAGCCCTTGGGAGGGCAATGAGCAGTTCTTC.

The chain joins TRBV6-6 to TRBJ2-7, with a possible D match to TRBD2 (6 bases). Trimming removed 4 bases at V and 2 bases at J, with 15 bases between. The CDR3 length is 15 residues. Germline V gene sequence: CDR1 MNHNY, CDR2 SVGAGI (reference sequence). The CDR3 coding sequence is TGTGCCAGCAGTTTGTCGCGGGGACCTACCTACGAGCAGTACTTC. This translates into CASSLSRGPTYEQYF.

This chain joins TRBV7-9 and TRBJ2-3; weak D call: TRBD2 (5 bases). This CDR3 region has 14 residues. Germline CDR1 and CDR2: SEHNR and FQNEAQ (reference sequence). Between the trimmed V and J ends, which lost 5 bases and 0 bases, there was a span of 9 bases. The CDR3 is CASSTSGSTDTQYF. CDR3 coding DNA: TGTGCCAGCAGCACAAGCGGTAGCACAGATACGCAGTATTTT.

The J gene is TRBJ1-4, the V gene TRBV7-2; TRBD1 is a possible D gene (5 bases). Germline CDR1 reads SGHTA; CDR2 reads FQGNSA. The CDR3 runs 14 residues. The V end lost 1 base, the J end lost 7 bases, and 10 bases lay between the germline ends. The CDR3 nucleotides read TGTGCCAGCAGCTTAGGGGGCGCGGTTGAAAAACTGTTTTTT. Protein sequence: CASSLGGAVEKLFF.

This sequence joins TRBV27 and TRBJ2-6; TRBD2 is a possible D gene (5 bases). CDR1 and CDR2 from the germline V gene are MNHEY and SMNVEV (reference sequence). The CDR3 extends over 17 amino acids. The ends were cut back, 5 bases at V and 1 base at J, with 15 bases in the middle. In DNA, the CDR3 is TGTGCCAGCAGTCCCCCCCGGGGAGTTTCTGGGGCCAACGTCCTGACTTTC. It is translated as CASSPPRGVSGANVLTF. The full variable domain, rest sourced from reference TRBV27 and TRBJ2-6, is EAQVTQNPRYLITVTGKKLTVTCSQNMNHEYMSWYRQDPGLGLRQIYYSMNVEVTDKGDVPEGYKVSRKEKRNFPLILESPSPNQTSLYFCASSPPRGVSGANVLTFGAGSRLTVL.

In DNA form, the CDR3 reads TGTGCCAGCAGCTCGGGGACGGGAGGATGGGAAAACATTCAGTACTTC. Encoded protein: CASSSGTGGWENIQYF. V usage is TRBV5-4 and J usage is TRBJ2-4; TRBD2 matches at 7 bases. The CDR3 loop spans 16 amino acids. V was pared by 3 bases and J by 5 bases, with 11 bases of the junction left unmatched. Looked up from germline, CDR1 is SGHNT and CDR2 is YYREEE (reference sequence).

This chain joins TRBV30 and TRBJ2-3; 8 bases agree with TRBD2. The junction had 12 bases not matched to a gene; V was cut back by 0 bases and J by 13 bases. The V gene's germline CDR1 is GTSNPN and CDR2 SVGIG (reference sequence). The CDR3 has 14 residues. The chain's CDR3 is CAWSVLVAGGREYF. The DNA for the CDR3 is TGTGCCTGGAGTGTACTCGTCGCGGGAGGCCGGGAGTATTTT. The full variable domain, its missing parts supplied by reference TRBV30 and TRBJ2-3, is SQTIHQWPATLVQPVGSPLSLECTVEGTSNPNLYWYRQAAGRGLQLLFYSVGIGQISSEVPQNLSASRPQDRQFILSSKKLLLSDSGFYLCAWSVLVAGGREYFGPGTRLTVL.

V and J are TRBV9 and TRBJ2-3, with a possible D match to TRBD1 (6 bases). Trimming took 4 bases from V and 2 from J, leaving 8 bases between them. The CDR3 sequence is 13 residues long. Germline V gene lookup returns CDR1 SGDLS and CDR2 YYNGEE. The CDR3 DNA sequence: TGTGCCAGCAGCCTGGGACACACAGATACGCAGTATTTT. Translating gives CASSLGHTDTQYF. Using reference TRBV9 and TRBJ2-3 for the parts outside the CDR3, the full variable domain is DSGVTQTPKHLITATGQRVTLRCSPRSGDLSVYWYQQSLDQGLQFLIQYYNGEERAKGNILERFSAQQFPDLHSELNLSSLELGDSALYFCASSLGHTDTQYFGPGTRLTVL.

As regards this clone: In the same sample, other DNA sequences code for this CDR3. This chain connects TRBV29-1 to TRBJ2-5; TRBD1 matches 8 bases. The CDR3 is 13 residues long. CDR1 SQVTM and CDR2 ANQGSEA come from the germline V gene. Trimming removed 6 bases from V and 2 bases from J; junction bases left unmatched: 5. In nucleotides, the CDR3 is TGCAGCGTCACAGGGGGAGCTCAAGAGACCCAGTACTTC. Translating it yields CSVTGGAQETQYF.

This chain joins TRBV18 and TRBJ2-2; D might be TRBD1 or TRBD2, each matching 5 bases. The CDR3 has 15 residues. Germline CDR1 KGHSH, CDR2 LQKENI. V lost 3 bases to trimming and J lost 4 bases, with 12 bases between them. The CDR3 loop reads CASSPDPGPTGELFF. The CDR3 DNA reads TGTGCCAGCTCACCGGACCCGGGGCCCACCGGGGAGCTGTTTTTT.